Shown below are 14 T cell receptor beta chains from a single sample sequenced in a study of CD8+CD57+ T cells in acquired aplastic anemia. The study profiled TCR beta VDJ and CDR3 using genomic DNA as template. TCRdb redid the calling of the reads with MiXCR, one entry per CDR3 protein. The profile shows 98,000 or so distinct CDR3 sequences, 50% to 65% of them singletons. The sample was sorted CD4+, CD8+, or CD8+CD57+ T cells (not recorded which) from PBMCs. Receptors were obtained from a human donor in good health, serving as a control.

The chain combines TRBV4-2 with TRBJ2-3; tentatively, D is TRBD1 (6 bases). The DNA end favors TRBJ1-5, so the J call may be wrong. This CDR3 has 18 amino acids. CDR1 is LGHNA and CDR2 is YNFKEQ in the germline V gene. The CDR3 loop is CASSTPGLAGGHPDTQHF. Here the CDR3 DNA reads TGTGCCAGCTCCACCCCGGGACTAGCGGGGGGCCACCCAGATACGCAGCATTTT.

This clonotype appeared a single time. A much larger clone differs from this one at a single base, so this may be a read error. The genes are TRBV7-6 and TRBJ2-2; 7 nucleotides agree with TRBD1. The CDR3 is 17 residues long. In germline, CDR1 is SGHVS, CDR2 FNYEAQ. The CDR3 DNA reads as TGTGCCAGCAGCCCCGGTGTCACAGGGGATCAAACCGGGGAGCTGCTTTTT. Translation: CASSPGVTGDQTGELLF.

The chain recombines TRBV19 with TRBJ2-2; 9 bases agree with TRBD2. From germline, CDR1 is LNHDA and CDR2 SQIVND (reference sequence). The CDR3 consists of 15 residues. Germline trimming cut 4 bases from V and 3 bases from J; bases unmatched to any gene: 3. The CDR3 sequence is CASSKRGADTGELFF. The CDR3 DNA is TGTGCCAGTAGTAAGCGGGGGGCAGACACCGGGGAGCTGTTTTTT.

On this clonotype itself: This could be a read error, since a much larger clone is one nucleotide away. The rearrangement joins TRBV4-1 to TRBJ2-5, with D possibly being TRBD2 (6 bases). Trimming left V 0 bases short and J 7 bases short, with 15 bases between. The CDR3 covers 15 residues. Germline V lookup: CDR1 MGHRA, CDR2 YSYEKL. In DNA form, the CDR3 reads TGCGCCAGCAGCCAAGATAAACTATCGGAGGGGACCCAGTACTTC. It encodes CASSQDKLSEGTQYF.

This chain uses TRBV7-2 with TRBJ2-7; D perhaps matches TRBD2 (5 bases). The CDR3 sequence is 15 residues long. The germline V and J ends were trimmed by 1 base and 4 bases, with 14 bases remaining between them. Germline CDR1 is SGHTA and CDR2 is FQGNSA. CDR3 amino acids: CASSLVSGNEYEQYF. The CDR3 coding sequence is TGTGCCAGCAGCTTAGTATCGGGGAACGAATACGAGCAGTACTTC.

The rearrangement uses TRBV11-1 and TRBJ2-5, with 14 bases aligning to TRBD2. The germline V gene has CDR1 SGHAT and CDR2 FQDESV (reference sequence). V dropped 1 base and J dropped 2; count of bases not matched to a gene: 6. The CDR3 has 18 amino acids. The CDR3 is CASSLVRGLAGEQETQYF. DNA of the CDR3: TGTGCCAGCAGCTTAGTTCGGGGACTAGCGGGGGAACAAGAGACCCAGTACTTC.

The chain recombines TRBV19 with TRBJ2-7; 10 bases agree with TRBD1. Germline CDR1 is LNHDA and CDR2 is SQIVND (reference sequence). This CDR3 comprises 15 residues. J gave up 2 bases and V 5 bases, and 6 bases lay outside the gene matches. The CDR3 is CASSSGTGAAYEQYF. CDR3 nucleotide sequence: TGTGCCAGTAGTTCCGGGACAGGGGCTGCCTACGAGCAGTACTTC.

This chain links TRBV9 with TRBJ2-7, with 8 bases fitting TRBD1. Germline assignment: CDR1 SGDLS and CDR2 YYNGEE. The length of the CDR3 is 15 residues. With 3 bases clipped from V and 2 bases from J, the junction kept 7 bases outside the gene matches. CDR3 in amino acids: CASSAAGTGPYEQYF. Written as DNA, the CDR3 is TGTGCCAGCAGCGCCGCGGGGACAGGTCCCTACGAGCAGTACTTC.

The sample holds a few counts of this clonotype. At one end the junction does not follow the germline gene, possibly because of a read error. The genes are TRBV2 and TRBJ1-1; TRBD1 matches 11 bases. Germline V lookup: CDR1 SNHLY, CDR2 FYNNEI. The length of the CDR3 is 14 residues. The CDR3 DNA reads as TGTGCCAGCCAAGGACAGGGGGCTTGGACTGAAGCTCTCTTT. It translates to CASQGQGAWTEALF.

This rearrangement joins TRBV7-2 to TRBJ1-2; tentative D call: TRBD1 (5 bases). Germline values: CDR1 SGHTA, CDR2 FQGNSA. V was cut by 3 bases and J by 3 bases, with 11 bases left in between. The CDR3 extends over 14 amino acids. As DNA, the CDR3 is TGTGCCAGCAGCTTCAAGGGGCGAGACTATGGCTACACCTTC. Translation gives CASSFKGRDYGYTF.

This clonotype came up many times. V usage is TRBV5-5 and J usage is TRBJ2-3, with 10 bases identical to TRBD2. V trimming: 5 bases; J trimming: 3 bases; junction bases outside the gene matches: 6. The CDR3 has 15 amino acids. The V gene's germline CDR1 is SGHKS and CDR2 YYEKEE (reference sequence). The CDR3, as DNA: TGTGCCAGCAGGTATAGCGGGGGGTCGACAGATACGCAGTATTTT. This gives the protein CASRYSGGSTDTQYF.

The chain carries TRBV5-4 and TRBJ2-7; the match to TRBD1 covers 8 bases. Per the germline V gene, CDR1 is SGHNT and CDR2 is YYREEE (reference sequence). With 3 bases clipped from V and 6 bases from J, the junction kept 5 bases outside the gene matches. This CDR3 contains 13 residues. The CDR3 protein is CASSSGQVREQYF. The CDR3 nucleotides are TGTGCCAGCAGCTCGGGACAGGTCCGCGAGCAGTACTTC.

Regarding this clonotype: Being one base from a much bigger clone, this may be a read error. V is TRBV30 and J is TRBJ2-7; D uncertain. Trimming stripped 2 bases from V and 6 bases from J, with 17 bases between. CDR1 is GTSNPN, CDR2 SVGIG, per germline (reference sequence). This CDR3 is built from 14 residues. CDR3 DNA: TGTGCCTGGAGTCTCGGAACCTACGGTAGCGAGCAGTACTTC. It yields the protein CAWSLGTYGSEQYF.

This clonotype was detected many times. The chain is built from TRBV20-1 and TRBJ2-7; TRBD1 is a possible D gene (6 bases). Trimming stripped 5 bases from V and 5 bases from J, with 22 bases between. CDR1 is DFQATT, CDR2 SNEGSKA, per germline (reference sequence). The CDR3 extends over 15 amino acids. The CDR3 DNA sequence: TGCAGTGCTCCCCAACCTTACAGGGATCAGGACGAGCAGTACTTC. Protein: CSAPQPYRDQDEQYF.